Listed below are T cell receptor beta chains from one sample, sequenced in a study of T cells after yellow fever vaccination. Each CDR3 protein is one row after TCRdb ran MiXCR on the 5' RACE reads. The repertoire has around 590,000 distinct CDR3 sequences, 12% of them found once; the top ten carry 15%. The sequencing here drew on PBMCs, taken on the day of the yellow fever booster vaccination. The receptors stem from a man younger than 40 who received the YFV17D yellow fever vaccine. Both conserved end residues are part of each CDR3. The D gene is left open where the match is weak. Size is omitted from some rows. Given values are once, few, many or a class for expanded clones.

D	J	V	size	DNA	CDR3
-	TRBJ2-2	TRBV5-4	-	TGTGCCAGCAGCTTGGATGCGGGACCCTTGTCCGGGGAGCTGTTTTTT	CASSLDAGPLSGELFF
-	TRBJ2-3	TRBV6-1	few	TGTGCCAGCACCTCGAGGCTAGCGTCCTCTGGCACAGATACGCAGTATTTT	CASTSRLASSGTDTQYF
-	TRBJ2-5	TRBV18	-	TGTGCCAGCTCGTCTGACTTGGGAGAGACCCAGTACTTC	CASSSDLGETQYF
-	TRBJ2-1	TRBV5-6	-	TGTGCCAGCAGGAGCGGGTCGAAGCAGTTCTTC	CASRSGSKQFF
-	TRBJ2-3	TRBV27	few	TGTGCCAGCAGTTTCTTTGATACGCAGTATTTT	CASSFFDTQYF
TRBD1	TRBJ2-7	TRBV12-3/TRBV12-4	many	TGTGCCAGCAGTTTTGGGACAGGGACCTACGAGCAGTACTTC	CASSFGTGTYEQYF
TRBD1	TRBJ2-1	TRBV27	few	TGTGCCAGCAGTTTTTGGTGGGGACAGGGCGTCGATGAGCAGTTCTTC	CASSFWWGQGVDEQFF
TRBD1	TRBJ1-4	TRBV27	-	TGTGCCAGCAGTTTGACAGGGTTTAATGAAAAACTGTTTTTT	CASSLTGFNEKLFF
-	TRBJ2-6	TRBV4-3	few	TGCGCCAGCAGCCAGTGGTCTGGGGCCAACGTCCTGACTTTC	CASSQWSGANVLTF
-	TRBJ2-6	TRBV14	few	TGTGCCAGCAGCATACCAGGGGCTGGGGCCAACGTCCTGACTTTC	CASSIPGAGANVLTF
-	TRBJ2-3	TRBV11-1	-	TGTGCCAGCAGCTTCGAGTTGGGGGGCCGACTAAGCACAGATACGCAGTATTTT	CASSFELGGRLSTDTQYF
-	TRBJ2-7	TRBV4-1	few	TGCGCCAGCAGCCAAACAGGGACCGAGCAGTACTTC	CASSQTGTEQYF
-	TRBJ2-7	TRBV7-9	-	TGTGCCAGCAGCTTACCCATCTCCTACGAGCAGTACTTC	CASSLPISYEQYF
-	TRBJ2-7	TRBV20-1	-	TGCAGTGCTATGGCAGCCTACGAGCAGTACTTC	CSAMAAYEQYF
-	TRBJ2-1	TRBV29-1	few	TGCAGCGCCCAGGACGGATACAATGAGCAGTTCTTC	CSAQDGYNEQFF
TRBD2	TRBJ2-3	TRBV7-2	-	TGTGCCAGCAGCTGGGGACTAGCGGGAGATACGCAGTATTTT	CASSWGLAGDTQYF
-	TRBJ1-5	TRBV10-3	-	TGTGCCATCAGTGAGTGGCAGGTTAGCAATCAGCCCCAGCATTTT	CAISEWQVSNQPQHF
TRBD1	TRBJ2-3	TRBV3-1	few	TGTGCCAGCAGTAAGACAGGGATAAGCACAGATACGCAGTATTTT	CASSKTGISTDTQYF
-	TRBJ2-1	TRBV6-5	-	TGTGCCAGCAGTTACTCTAGGACCTCTCAGGACAATGAGCAGTTCTTC	CASSYSRTSQDNEQFF
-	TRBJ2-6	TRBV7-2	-	TGTGCCAGCAGCGAGAGAGACTCTGGGGCCAACGTCCTGACTTTC	CASSERDSGANVLTF
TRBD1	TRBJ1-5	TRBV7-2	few	TGTGCCAGCAGCACACGACAGGGAGGACAGCCCCAGCATTTT	CASSTRQGGQPQHF
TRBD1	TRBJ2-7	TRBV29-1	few	TGCAGCGTTGTAGGGACAGGGTTGAGTGAGCAGTACTTC	CSVVGTGLSEQYF
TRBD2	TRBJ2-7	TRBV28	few	TGTGCCAGCACCTTATCCCGAGGGGCTAGCGGGGGTTCCTACGAGCAGTACTTC	CASTLSRGASGGSYEQYF
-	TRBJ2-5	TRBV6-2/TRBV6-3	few	TGTGCCAGCAGTCCTAGGACTTCAGGGCGAGAGACCCAGTACTTC	CASSPRTSGRETQYF
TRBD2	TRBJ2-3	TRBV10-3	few	TGTGCCGTCAGCGGGACTAGCGGAACAGATACGCAGTATTTT	CAVSGTSGTDTQYF
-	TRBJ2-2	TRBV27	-	TGTGCCAGCCAGAATGGAGTGAACACCGGGGAGCTGTTTTTT	CASQNGVNTGELFF
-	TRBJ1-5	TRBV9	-	TGTGCCAGCAGCGAGGACGGACGGAATCAGCCCCAGCATTTT	CASSEDGRNQPQHF
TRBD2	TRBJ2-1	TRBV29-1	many	TGCAGCGTTGGGCGGGGACTAATGGTCTTAAACAATGAGCAGTTCTTC	CSVGRGLMVLNNEQFF
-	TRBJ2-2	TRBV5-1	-	TGCGCCAGCAGCTTAACCCTAGGACAGTCCCGGGGGGCCGGGGAGCTGTTTTTT	CASSLTLGQSRGAGELFF
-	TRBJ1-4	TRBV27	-	TGTGCCAGCAGTTTCCGGGGGGCGCGGGAAAAACTGTTTTTT	CASSFRGAREKLFF
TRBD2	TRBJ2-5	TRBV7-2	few	TGTGCCAGCAGCCCTCAAACTAGCGGGATAGAGACCCAGTACTTC	CASSPQTSGIETQYF